This T cell receptor beta chain was observed in a study of T cell repertoires in cytomegalovirus infection. About the study: HLA-B-restricted CMV epitopes that are well studied were used alongside recently identified HLA-C-restricted ones.

TCRdb reprocessed the reads via MiXCR and lists one record per CDR3 protein. The sample consists of about a million distinct CDR3 sequences, around 32% of them appearing once. The CDR3 has 15 amino acids. CDR1 and CDR2 (germline): MNHEY, SVGEGT. V was clipped by 2 bases and J by 9 bases; unmatched bases: 6. The study's findings and limits: Identification of carriers of CMV plus the relevant HLA was achieved through cumulative public TCR beta family frequency. The study found HLA-C-restricted CMV-specific TCR beta clonotypes dominating the ex vivo response.

The sample holds a few counts of this clonotype. The antigen remains undetermined. The clonotype comes from a human donor in good health (CMV status not recorded). Some clones in this sample may be carry-over from other donors' samples. The chain links TRBV6-2 or TRBV6-3 to TRBJ2-1; TRBD2 matches 11 bases. This specimen consisted of cultured CD8+ T cells from PBMCs, obtained from culture after CMV antigen stimulation. Here the CDR3 DNA reads TGTGCCAGCAGTTACGGCTCTAGCGGGGGGCTTGAGCAGTTCTTC. This encodes CASSYGSSGGLEQFF.